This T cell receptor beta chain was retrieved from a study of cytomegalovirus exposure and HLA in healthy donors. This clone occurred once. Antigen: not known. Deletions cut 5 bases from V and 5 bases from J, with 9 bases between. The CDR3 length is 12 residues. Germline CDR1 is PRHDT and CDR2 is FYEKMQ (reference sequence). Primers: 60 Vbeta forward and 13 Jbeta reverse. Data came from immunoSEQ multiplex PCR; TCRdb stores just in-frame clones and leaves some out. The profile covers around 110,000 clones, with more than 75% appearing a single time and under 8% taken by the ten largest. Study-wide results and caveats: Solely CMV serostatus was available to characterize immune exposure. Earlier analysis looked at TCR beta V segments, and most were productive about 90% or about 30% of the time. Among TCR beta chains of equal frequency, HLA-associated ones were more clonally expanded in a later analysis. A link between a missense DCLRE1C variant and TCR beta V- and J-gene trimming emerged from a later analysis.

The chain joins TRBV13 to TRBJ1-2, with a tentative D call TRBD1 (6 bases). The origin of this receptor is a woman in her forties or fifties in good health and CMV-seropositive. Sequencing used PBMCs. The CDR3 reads CASSRDRYGYTF. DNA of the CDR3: TGTGCCAGCAGCCGAGACAGGTATGGCTACACCTTC. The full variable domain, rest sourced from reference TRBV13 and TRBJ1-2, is AAGVIQSPRHLIKEKRETATLKCYPIPRHDTVYWYQQGPGQDPQFLISFYEKMQSDKGSIPDRFSAQQFSDYHSELNMSSLELGDSALYFCASSRDRYGYTFGSGTRLTVV.